One sample yielded the 15 T cell receptor beta chains listed below, sequenced in a study of blood T cell repertoires in COVID-19. The assay was immunoSEQ multiplex PCR, and TCRdb's table has in-frame clones only and misses some. The data hold fewer than 300,000 clones, with around 89% observed a single time. Sequences were obtained from peripheral blood. These receptors were collected from a woman aged 45-60 years with COVID-19, enrolled during active disease.

The chain joins TRBV7-2 to TRBJ2-3; 8 nucleotides align to TRBD1. This CDR3 has 14 amino acids. The V gene end was trimmed by 4 bases and the J gene end by 5 bases; junction bases not matched to a gene: 5. The germline V gene has CDR1 SGHTA and CDR2 FQGNSA. The CDR3 here is CASSSQGAGDTQYF. The CDR3 DNA reads as TGTGCCAGCAGCTCCCAGGGGGCCGGAGATACGCAGTATTTT.

The rearrangement uses TRBV3-1 (or the pseudogene TRBV3-2) and TRBJ1-2, with 7 bases fitting TRBD1. Germline CDR1 reads LGHDT; CDR2 reads YNNKEL (reference sequence). The ends lost 6 bases at V and 4 bases at J; junction bases unmatched: 14. This CDR3 comprises 16 residues. The CDR3 coding sequence is TGTGCCAGCAGATCCAGGGGGGAAGGAGAAAGCTATGGCTACACCTTC. This translates into CASRSRGEGESYGYTF.

The rearrangement links TRBV27 to TRBJ1-6; 9 bases agree with TRBD1. V lost 8 bases to trimming and J lost 7 bases; unmatched junction nucleotides: 15. This CDR3 is built from 17 residues. The germline CDR1 and CDR2 sequences are MNHEY and SMNVEV (reference sequence). The CDR3 spells CASSRFPGQGENSPLHF. The CDR3 DNA follows: TGTGCCAGCTCTAGGTTCCCGGGACAGGGAGAAAATTCACCCCTCCACTTT.

The rearrangement joins TRBV11-2 to TRBJ2-1; 7 bases fit TRBD2. The CDR3 loop spans 15 amino acids. V lost 1 base, J lost 2 bases, and 2 bases stayed unmatched. From germline, CDR1 is SGHAT and CDR2 FQNNGV. In DNA, the CDR3 is TGTGCCAGCAGCTTAGTAGCGGGCCCCTACAATGAGCAGTTCTTC. As protein: CASSLVAGPYNEQFF.

The genes are TRBV7-9 and TRBJ1-1; TRBD1 agrees at 9 bases. The trim removed 10 bases at V and 7 bases at J, leaving 13 bases unmatched. The germline V gene has CDR1 SEHNR and CDR2 FQNEAQ (reference sequence). CDR3 length: 14 residues. CDR3 bases: TGTGCCACCCGAAGGCTACAGGGGGCAGATGAAGCTTTCTTT. Amino acid sequence: CATRRLQGADEAFF.

The gene calls are TRBV19 and TRBJ2-1, with a possible D match to TRBD2 (5 bases). Per the germline V gene, CDR1 is LNHDA and CDR2 is SQIVND (reference sequence). The CDR3 length is 13 residues. Trimming shortened V by 10 bases and J by 8 bases, and 18 bases separated the two germline ends. CDR3 in DNA: TGTGCCACCCAGGTGAGGGCCGATTATGAGCAGTTCTTC. Protein sequence: CATQVRADYEQFF.

The rearrangement uses TRBV7-8 and TRBJ2-1; tentatively, D is TRBD2 (6 bases). CDR3 length equals 16 residues. V was pared by 4 bases and J by 3 bases, with 16 bases between. Per the germline V gene, CDR1 is SGHVS and CDR2 is FQNEAQ. CDR3 protein: CASSSRGSGIYNEQFF. The CDR3 nucleotides are TGTGCCAGCAGCTCCCGGGGGAGCGGTATCTACAATGAGCAGTTCTTC.

The chain recombines TRBV14 with TRBJ1-4; 8 positions match TRBD1. This CDR3 is 16 amino acids long. Trimming cost V 0 bases and J 5 bases; bases outside gene matches: 5. Germline loops: CDR1 SGHDN, CDR2 FVKESK. The CDR3, as DNA: TGTGCCAGCAGCCAAGATCTCCGGGACAGGAATGAAAAACTGTTTTTT. Translating it yields CASSQDLRDRNEKLFF.

This chain links TRBV6-5 with TRBJ1-5, with D hard to call. In germline, CDR1 is MNHEY, CDR2 SVGAGI. Trimming removed 3 bases from V and 6 bases from J, with 9 bases in between. CDR3 length: 13 amino acids. The CDR3 sequence is CASSYSDRQPQHF. The CDR3 nucleotides are TGTGCCAGCAGTTATAGCGACCGTCAGCCCCAGCATTTT.

This chain uses TRBV19 with TRBJ1-5, with TRBD1 matching 7 bases. The CDR3 extends over 15 amino acids. The V gene's germline CDR1 is LNHDA and CDR2 SQIVND (reference sequence). Germline trimming cut 7 bases from V and 2 bases from J; bases unmatched to any gene: 8. The CDR3 DNA is TGTGCCAGTACTAACAGGGGTAGGGGCAATCAGCCCCAGCATTTT. The encoded protein is CASTNRGRGNQPQHF.

This chain connects TRBV7-9 to TRBJ1-5, with 7 bases matching TRBD1. This CDR3 comprises 15 residues. V trimming: 5 bases; J trimming: 2 bases; junction bases outside the gene matches: 6. The germline gives CDR1 SEHNR, CDR2 FQNEAQ (reference sequence). CDR3: CASSPQGTGNQPQHF. The CDR3 DNA reads TGTGCCAGCAGCCCACAGGGGACGGGCAATCAGCCCCAGCATTTT.

Only a few counts were recorded for this clone. This rearrangement joins TRBV5-4 to TRBJ2-7; D possibly corresponds to TRBD1 (6 bases). This CDR3 has 13 amino acids. V was trimmed by 4 bases and J by 2 bases, leaving 10 bases between them. Germline V gives CDR1 SGHNT, CDR2 YYREEE (reference sequence). For the CDR3, the DNA is TGTGCCAGCAGCCCGGGACAAACCTACGAGCAGTACTTC. Its translation is CASSPGQTYEQYF. Based on the CDR3 plus reference TRBV5-4 and TRBJ2-7, the full variable domain is ETGVTQSPTHLIKTRGQQVTLRCSSQSGHNTVSWYQQALGQGPQFIFQYYREEENGRGNFPPRFSGLQFPNYSSELNVNALELDDSALYLCASSPGQTYEQYFGPGTRLTVT.

This chain joins TRBV7-2 and TRBJ2-3, with 7 bases aligning to TRBD2. Germline V gives CDR1 SGHTA, CDR2 FQGNSA. V lost 11 bases to trimming and J lost 5 bases; unmatched junction nucleotides: 7. The CDR3 runs to 12 residues. CDR3 coding DNA: TGTGCCGAGGGCGGGAGTGGAGATACGCAGTATTTT. Protein product: CAEGGSGDTQYF.

The chain links TRBV7-8 to TRBJ1-5; 10 positions agree with TRBD1. The CDR3 covers 15 residues. In germline, CDR1 is SGHVS, CDR2 FQNEAQ. V lost 5 bases and J lost 6; bases outside the gene matches: 7. The CDR3 DNA reads TGTGCCAGCAGCACCGGGACAGGGGCATTTCAGCCCCAGCATTTT. It yields the protein CASSTGTGAFQPQHF.

This clone was counted a single time. The V and J genes are TRBV19 and TRBJ2-3; TRBD2 agrees at 16 bases. Germline CDR1 LNHDA, CDR2 SQIVND (reference sequence). CDR3 length equals 18 residues. The trim removed 4 bases at V and 5 bases at J, leaving 9 bases unmatched. CDR3 protein: CASSKGLAGGPVRDTQYF. In nucleotides, the CDR3 is TGTGCCAGTAGTAAGGGACTAGCGGGAGGGCCGGTCCGAGATACGCAGTATTTT.